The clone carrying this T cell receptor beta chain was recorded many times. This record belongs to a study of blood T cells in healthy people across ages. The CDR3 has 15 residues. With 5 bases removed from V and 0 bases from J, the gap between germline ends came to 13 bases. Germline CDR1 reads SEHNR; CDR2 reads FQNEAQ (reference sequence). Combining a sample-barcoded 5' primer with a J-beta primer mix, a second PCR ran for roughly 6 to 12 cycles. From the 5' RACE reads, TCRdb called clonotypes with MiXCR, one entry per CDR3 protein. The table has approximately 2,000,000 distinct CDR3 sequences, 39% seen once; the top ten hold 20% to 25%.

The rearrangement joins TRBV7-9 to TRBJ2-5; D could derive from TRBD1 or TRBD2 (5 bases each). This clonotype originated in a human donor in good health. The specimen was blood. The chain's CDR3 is CASSPRGLDQETQYF. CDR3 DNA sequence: TGTGCCAGCAGCCCGAGGGGCCTAGACCAAGAGACCCAGTACTTC.